Below are 17 T cell receptor beta chains sequenced from a single sample in a study of beta chain features in type 1 diabetes (dated by TCRdb to about 2018). No antigen has been identified for these receptors. Libraries were prepared through the immunoSEQ multiplex PCR assay. The entire amount of isolated RNA was reverse transcribed using the High Capacity cDNA Reverse Transcription Kit, so the sequenced TCRB transcripts were expressed ones. Drawn from immuneACCESS, this table holds only the in-frame rearrangements with V and J called that TCRdb kept. Clones are partly lost; checked studies trace under half to an unresolved V gene and leave the rest unexplained. In all, the sample holds 680,000 or so clones, and around 15% of those were seen once. 0.02% to 0.025% of the sample is taken by the ten largest. Overall study results and their limits: A moderate but significant shortening of TCRB CDR3 length was observed in type 1 diabetes patients in all four CD4+ subsets.

The sequencing input was naive CD4+ T cells from blood. What the cell subset or site label conveys for this sample: true naive CD4+ T cells. Receptor source: a man between 18 and 29 years old with type 1 diabetes.

V usage is TRBV19 and J usage is TRBJ2-7, with TRBD1 identical over 7 bases. V was clipped by 10 bases and J by 1 base; unmatched bases: 7. This CDR3 region has 13 residues. Per the germline V gene, CDR1 is LNHDA and CDR2 is SQIVND (reference sequence). The CDR3 nucleotides read TGTGCCACCCTAGACAGGGAGTCCTACGAGCAGTACTTC. Translated, it gives CATLDRESYEQYF.

This clone was seen a handful of times. This sequence joins TRBV14 and TRBJ1-6; TRBD1 matches at 9 bases. Losses at the gene ends were 1 base for V and 6 bases for J; bases not matched to a gene: 4. CDR3 size: 16 residues. Germline CDR1 and CDR2: SGHDN and FVKESK. The CDR3 sequence is CASSQADRGFNSPLHF. The CDR3 DNA reads TGTGCCAGCAGCCAAGCCGACAGGGGGTTTAATTCACCCCTCCACTTT.

V usage is TRBV20-1 and J usage is TRBJ1-1; D might be TRBD1 (6 bases). Trimming removed 1 base at V and 6 bases at J, with 6 bases between. The CDR3 is 11 residues long. Germline V gene sequence: CDR1 DFQATT, CDR2 SNEGSKA (reference sequence). In DNA form, the CDR3 reads TGCAGTGCTAGAGGACAGGCTGAAGCTTTCTTT. Translation: CSARGQAEAFF.

The chain carries TRBV30 and TRBJ1-2; TRBD1 aligns across 7 bases. Per germline, CDR1 GTSNPN and CDR2 SVGIG (reference sequence). V dropped 3 bases and J dropped 2; count of bases not matched to a gene: 15. This CDR3 has 17 residues. The CDR3 reads CAWRRGKTGVGNYGYTF. The CDR3 region has the DNA TGTGCCTGGAGGAGGGGGAAAACAGGGGTAGGAAACTATGGCTACACCTTC.

The sample holds a few counts of this clone. Other DNA sequences within the sample encode an identical CDR3. DNA for the CDR3: TGTGCCAGCAGCTTAGGTGCAACTAATGAAAAACTGTTTTTT. Its translation: CASSLGATNEKLFF. This chain joins TRBV7-9 and TRBJ1-4; no reliable D call. This CDR3 has 14 amino acids. V gave up 1 base and J gave up 0 bases, with 3 bases separating them. The germline V gene has CDR1 SEHNR and CDR2 FQNEAQ (reference sequence).

This chain uses TRBV25-1 with TRBJ1-2; a weak D match, TRBD1 (5 bases). The V end was cut by 4 bases, the J end by 6 bases, with 12 bases between. The CDR3 has 13 residues. Germline CDR1 is MGHDK and CDR2 is SYGVNS. This chain's CDR3 is CASSAAGTHGYTF. The CDR3 DNA is TGTGCCAGCAGTGCCGCCGGGACCCATGGCTACACCTTC.

This rearrangement joins TRBV10-3 to TRBJ1-1, with TRBD1 as a possible D gene (5 bases). The length of the CDR3 is 14 residues. V lost 10 bases and J lost 0, with 15 bases in between. Germline CDR1 is ENHRY and CDR2 is SYGVKD. The CDR3 reads CASKQDHMNTEAFF. For the CDR3, the DNA is TGTGCCAGCAAACAGGACCACATGAACACTGAAGCTTTCTTT.

This chain links TRBV7-6 with TRBJ1-3, with a tentative D call TRBD1 (6 bases). There are 18 residues in the CDR3. Trimming took 5 bases from V and 2 from J, leaving 22 bases between them. Germline assignment: CDR1 SGHVS and CDR2 FNYEAQ. The CDR3 loop reads CASSPGQPELSPGNTIYF. For the CDR3, the DNA is TGTGCCAGCAGCCCCGGACAGCCGGAGCTCAGCCCTGGAAACACCATATATTTT.

The rearrangement uses TRBV4-1 and TRBJ1-1; D is perhaps TRBD1 (5 bases). Per germline, CDR1 MGHRA and CDR2 YSYEKL. V was shortened by 4 bases and J by 4 bases, with 16 bases between the two germline ends. The CDR3 loop spans 15 amino acids. CDR3 nucleotide sequence: TGCGCCAGCAGCCCCGGGGAGGGGTTGACCACTGAAGCTTTCTTT. Translation: CASSPGEGLTTEAFF.

The rearrangement uses TRBV9 and TRBJ2-4; D uncertain. Trimming removed 0 bases at V and 4 bases at J, with 5 bases between. The CDR3 contains 13 residues. Germline V gene data show CDR1 as SGDLS and CDR2 as YYNGEE. The chain's CDR3 is CASSVGGKNIQYF. In DNA form, the CDR3 reads TGTGCCAGCAGCGTAGGCGGTAAAAACATTCAGTACTTC.

This clone was counted between two and nine times. The rearrangement joins TRBV10-2 to TRBJ1-5; TRBD1 might be the D (6 bases). Germline assignment: CDR1 WSHSY and CDR2 SAAADI. V lost 4 bases, J lost 3 bases, and 10 bases lay in between. This CDR3 spans 14 amino acids. The CDR3 DNA follows: TGCGCCAGCAGTGTGACAGGAAACAATCAGCCCCAGCATTTT. Translated, it gives CASSVTGNNQPQHF.

The chain's CDR3 is CASSIFVGGYTF. CDR3 bases: TGTGCCAGTAGTATCTTCGTTGGTGGCTACACCTTC. The chain carries TRBV19 and TRBJ1-2; unclear D gene. V was pared by 3 bases and J by 7 bases, with 9 bases between. The CDR3 length is 12 residues. Per the germline V gene, CDR1 is LNHDA and CDR2 is SQIVND (reference sequence).

This clone was seen a few times. The chain carries TRBV6-5 and TRBJ1-1; possible D gene TRBD1, 5 bases. The CDR3 loop spans 14 amino acids. V shed 8 bases and J shed 6 bases, with 19 bases lying between them. Germline CDR1 is MNHEY and CDR2 is SVGAGI. The CDR3 DNA follows: TGTGCCAGCGTTATTGGGCCAGGGAGGGCTGAAGCTTTCTTT. It is translated as CASVIGPGRAEAFF.

This clone has more than one count but fewer than ten. The V and J genes are TRBV5-4 and TRBJ1-4, with 8 bases identical to TRBD1. Losses at the gene ends were 2 bases for V and 2 bases for J; bases not matched to a gene: 5. CDR3 size: 16 residues. Germline CDR1 reads SGHNT; CDR2 reads YYREEE (reference sequence). The CDR3 region has the DNA TGTGCCAGCAGCTTACGGACAGGGTCCACTAATGAAAAACTGTTTTTT. Encoded protein: CASSLRTGSTNEKLFF.

This clone was seen only a few times. V usage is TRBV6-5 and J usage is TRBJ1-2; TRBD1 agrees at 8 bases. CDR1 and CDR2 from the germline V gene are MNHEY and SVGAGI. Germline trimming cut 6 bases from V and 8 bases from J; bases unmatched to any gene: 11. This CDR3 contains 14 residues. The DNA of the CDR3 is TGTGCCAGCAGGCCGACAGGGGTGTTGGGAGGCTACACCTTC. This codes for CASRPTGVLGGYTF.

This chain connects TRBV12-5 to TRBJ1-1; D perhaps matches TRBD1 (6 bases). Trimming removed 7 bases from V and 8 bases from J, with 11 bases in between. Germline V gives CDR1 LGHNT, CDR2 FRNRAP. This CDR3 is built from 11 residues. CDR3 sequence (DNA): TGTGCTAGTGCCCGGACAGCCGAAGCTTTCTTT. It translates to CASARTAEAFF.

V gene TRBV5-1 combines with J gene TRBJ2-7; 9 bases agree with TRBD1. Germline lookup yields CDR1 SGHRS and CDR2 YFSETQ. The CDR3 has 14 amino acids. V dropped 4 bases and J dropped 2; count of bases not matched to a gene: 4. Here the CDR3 reads CASSRRDRAYEQYF. CDR3 DNA: TGCGCCAGCAGCCGCCGGGACAGGGCCTACGAGCAGTACTTC.